This TCR beta chain comes out of a study of PD-1 blockade in mismatch repair-deficient tumors (dated by TCRdb to the late 2010s). About the full investigation: Between late 2013 and September 2016, 86 consecutive patients with eleven to twelve mismatch repair-deficient cancer types, all previously treated and progressing, were enrolled in the trial. Tumor-associated T cell clones were tracked in the peripheral blood of patients responding to PD-1 blockade by deep sequencing of TCR CDR3 regions. Study-wide conclusions, independent of this receptor: After pembrolizumab, tumor-resident clones, which were often undetectable in blood before treatment, expanded rapidly and then contracted, generally ahead of radiologic responses.

The library was generated by the immunoSEQ multiplex PCR assay. TCRdb retrieved this table from immuneACCESS and kept in-frame rearrangements only. Not all clones are present; in checked studies, unresolved V genes account for under half, and no reason is known for the remainder. This sample comprises under 150,000 clones, around nine tenths of them detected only once. Together, the top ten hold approximately 10% of the sample. A remark on this clone: No cognate antigen has been identified for it. Base quality data are lacking; no much larger clone is found one base away.

Mismatch repair deficiency in every enrolled patient was established by polymerase chain reaction or immunohistochemistry. A few patients who responded to pembrolizumab therapy underwent TCR sequencing. In the phase II trial, pembrolizumab PD-1 blockade was tested prospectively in advanced mismatch repair-deficient cancers, no matter which tissue of origin the cancers came from. Peripheral blood T cell samples were collected serially, before PD-1 blockade began and at several time points afterward. The timing of each blood sample was reported as weeks after the first dose of pembrolizumab. CDR1 and CDR2 are read off the germline V gene as SGHTA and FQGNSA. For this chain, trimming is 5 bases at the V end and 4 bases at the J end, and the number of junction bases without a gene match is 7. Reading from cysteine to phenylalanine, the CDR3 counts 14 amino acids. The DNA shown is the 42-base CDR3, in frame from base 1.

This receptor chain uses TRBV7-2 and TRBJ2-7, and 8 bases in between align with TRBD1. This TCR derives from an adult with mismatch repair-deficient cancer. This specimen was peripheral blood, taken 70 to 72 weeks after starting pembrolizumab. At the DNA level, the sequence is TGTGCCAGCAGCCCCGGGACAGGCAGTTACGAGCAGTACTTC. Translated, this gives CASSPGTGSYEQYF.